The 5 T cell receptor beta chains below were found in one sample sequenced in a study of blood T cell repertoires in COVID-19. Using immunoSEQ multiplex PCR, the repertoire was profiled, and TCRdb retains in-frame clones only, with some absent. The sample lists hundreds of thousands of clones, approximately 87% occurring once. The sequenced sample was PBMCs or T cells enriched from blood (not recorded which). Source of these receptors: a woman aged 50 to 60 who had recovered from COVID-19.

This clone was observed a single time. V gene TRBV9 combines with J gene TRBJ2-2; maybe TRBD1 (6 bases). Trimming removed 0 bases from V and 4 bases from J, with 13 bases in between. The length of the CDR3 is 16 residues. Germline V gene data show CDR1 as SGDLS and CDR2 as YYNGEE. The CDR3 reads CASSVGAIRGTGELFF. The CDR3 nucleotides read TGTGCCAGCAGCGTAGGCGCGATCAGGGGCACCGGGGAGCTGTTTTTT.

This chain links TRBV6-5 with TRBJ2-7; 11 bases line up with TRBD1. Germline values: CDR1 MNHEY, CDR2 SVGAGI. The CDR3 has 15 residues. With V trimmed by 6 bases and J by 0 bases, 4 bases remained unmatched. This CDR3 is CASRAGTGGSYEQYF. CDR3 sequence (DNA): TGTGCCAGCAGGGCAGGGACAGGGGGCTCCTACGAGCAGTACTTC.

CDR3 protein: CASRGQGSEKLFF. Here the CDR3 DNA reads TGTGCCAGCAGAGGACAGGGTTCTGAAAAACTGTTTTTT. V gene TRBV7-2 combines with J gene TRBJ1-4, with TRBD1 matching over 8 bases. The CDR3 extends over 13 amino acids. CDR1 is SGHTA and CDR2 is FQGNSA in the germline V gene. Trimming at V came to 6 bases and at J to 7 bases, leaving 4 bases not matched to a gene.

The rearrangement joins TRBV27 to TRBJ1-1, with D possibly matching TRBD1 (5 bases). Germline V CDR1 and CDR2: MNHEY, SMNVEV (reference sequence). The length of the CDR3 is 15 residues. V gave up 5 bases and J gave up 0 bases, with 13 bases separating them. The chain's CDR3 is CASSPQGALNTEAFF. CDR3 DNA: TGTGCCAGCAGTCCCCAAGGGGCCCTGAACACTGAAGCTTTCTTT.

The chain is built from TRBV6-5 and TRBJ1-1; 7 bases line up with TRBD1. The CDR3 is 16 residues long. CDR1 is MNHEY and CDR2 is SVGAGI in the germline V gene. V was pared by 0 bases and J by 5 bases, with 9 bases of the junction left unmatched. This CDR3 reads CASSYSGNRGRTEAFF. The CDR3 nucleotides are TGTGCCAGCAGTTACTCAGGGAACAGGGGTCGGACTGAAGCTTTCTTT.